This TCR beta chain was retrieved from a study of somatic mutations in cytotoxic T cells in rheumatoid arthritis. Regarding the study as a whole: It was found that CD8+ T-cell clonality in rheumatoid arthritis patients did not differ significantly from that in age-matched healthy controls.

Per the authors' pipeline: Published virus-specific TCRB sequences found rare matches among patient CD8+ clones larger than 1%. TCRdb's table, derived via immunoSEQ multiplex PCR, lists solely in-frame clones and lacks some. V and J calls plus clone size are reproduced from that table; the DNA served to infer D and trimming. The sample includes fewer than 9,500 clones, about 70% seen only once; the top ten take 16%. Deletions cut 6 bases from V and 0 bases from J, with 15 bases between. This CDR3 comprises 16 residues. The V gene's germline CDR1 is SGHVS and CDR2 FNYEAQ. This clone appeared a single time. Its antigen remains unidentified.

Sequenced sample: CD8+ T cells sorted from blood. The receptor was derived from an adult with rheumatoid arthritis. The chain uses TRBV7-6 and TRBJ2-1; D unclear. In nucleotides, the CDR3 is TGTGCCAGCAGAAGATCCCGTAGTAACTCCTACAATGAGCAGTTCTTC. It codes for CASRRSRSNSYNEQFF.